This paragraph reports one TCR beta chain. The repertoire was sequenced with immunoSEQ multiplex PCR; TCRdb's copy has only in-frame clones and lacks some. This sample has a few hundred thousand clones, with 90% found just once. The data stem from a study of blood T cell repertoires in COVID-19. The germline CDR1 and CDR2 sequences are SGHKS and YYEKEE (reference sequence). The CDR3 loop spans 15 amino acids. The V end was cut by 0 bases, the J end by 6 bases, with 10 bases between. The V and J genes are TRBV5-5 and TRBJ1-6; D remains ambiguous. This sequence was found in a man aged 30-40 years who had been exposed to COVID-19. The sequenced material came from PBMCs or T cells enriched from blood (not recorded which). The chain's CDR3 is CASSLVGSGNSPLHF. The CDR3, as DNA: TGTGCCAGCAGCTTGGTTGGTTCGGGTAATTCACCCCTCCACTTT.